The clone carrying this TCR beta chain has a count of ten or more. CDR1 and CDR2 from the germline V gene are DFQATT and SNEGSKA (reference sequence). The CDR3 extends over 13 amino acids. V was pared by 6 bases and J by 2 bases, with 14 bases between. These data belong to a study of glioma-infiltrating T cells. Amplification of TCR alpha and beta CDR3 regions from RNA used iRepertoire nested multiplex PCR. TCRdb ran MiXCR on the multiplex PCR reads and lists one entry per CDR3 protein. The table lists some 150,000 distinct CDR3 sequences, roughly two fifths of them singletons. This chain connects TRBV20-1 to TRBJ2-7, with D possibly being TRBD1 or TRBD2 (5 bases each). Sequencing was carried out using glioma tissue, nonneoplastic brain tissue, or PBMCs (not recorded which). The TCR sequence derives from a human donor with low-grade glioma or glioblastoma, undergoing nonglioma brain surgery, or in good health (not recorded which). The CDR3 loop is CSATSGRAYEQYF. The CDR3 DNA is TGCAGTGCCACGTCAGGGAGAGCCTACGAGCAGTACTTC.